The text below deals with one T cell receptor (beta chain). The table lists this clone with a few counts. Its antigen is unknown. Per-base quality was not reported, and no clone a single base away is much larger than it. The record originates from a study of blood T cell repertoires in COVID-19 (dated by TCRdb to 2020 to 2021). In terms of the full investigation: Samples from collaborators originated in the United States, Italy and Spain and spanned both the acute and convalescent phases of COVID-19. The dataset comprised deeply sampled blood TCRbeta repertoires from subjects exposed to, actively infected with, or recovered from COVID-19. The samples were drawn from two sources: the first 160 participants of the ongoing ImmuneRACE study, and fewer than 1,500 subjects contributed by 6 global collaborators. The prospective study material was composed of cDNA or gDNA derived from T cells, B-cell-depleted T cells, or PBMCs. HLA class I and class II types, where available, came from metadata supplied by the sample provider rather than from assay-based typing. A de-identified subject ID, COVID-19 status, age in years and sex were almost always included in the sample metadata. The repertoires were released in a freely available public database intended as a resource for research on the immune response to SARS-CoV-2.

V lost 2 bases and J lost 0 bases; the stretch between them is 9 bases long. Looking up the germline V gene (reference sequence) yields CDR1 SEHNR and CDR2 FQNEAQ. Reading from cysteine to phenylalanine, the CDR3 counts 15 amino acids. Kept here is only the CDR3 DNA, which spans 45 bases and is read in frame from base 1. One collaborating source in Seattle enrolled patients while the patients were actively infected and followed the patients over time throughout the course of disease. The collaborating institutions used their own protocols to collect whole blood in K2EDTA tubes. For TCRbeta analysis, collaborator samples were shipped as frozen whole blood, as isolated PBMCs, or as DNA extracted from either sample type. Overall study outcomes, separate from this receptor: The amount of clinical and demographic metadata varied by source and participant and was provided uncurated.

The immunoSEQ Assay, a bias-controlled multiplex PCR, was used to amplify TCRbeta CDR3 regions from genomic DNA. In the original analysis: Nucleated cell counts per sample were estimated from amplification of reference gene primers within the assay. Sequence reads were collapsed and filtered to measure the absolute abundance of every unique TCRbeta CDR3 rearrangement. For each sample, productive Simpson clonality was calculated by taking the square root of Simpson's diversity index across productive rearrangements. What TCRdb holds here is the immuneACCESS table cut down to in-frame rearrangements. Part of the clones is not present; checked against another copy, under half of the missing clones reflect an unresolved V gene, and the others are unexplained. Clone size and V and J calls were adopted from that table, with D and trimming inferred from the DNA. This sample lists about 130,000 clones; roughly four fifths were detected once. The ten largest clones add up to approximately 18% of the sample.

The source material was peripheral blood. The chain is encoded by TRBV7-9 joined to TRBJ2-3; TRBD1 is possibly the D segment (5 matching bases). The receptor was isolated from a man aged 30-40 years with COVID-19, enrolled during active disease. The CDR3 amino acid sequence is: CASSLLTASTDTQYF. Here is the DNA: TGTGCCAGCAGCTTATTGACAGCTAGCACAGATACGCAGTATTTT.